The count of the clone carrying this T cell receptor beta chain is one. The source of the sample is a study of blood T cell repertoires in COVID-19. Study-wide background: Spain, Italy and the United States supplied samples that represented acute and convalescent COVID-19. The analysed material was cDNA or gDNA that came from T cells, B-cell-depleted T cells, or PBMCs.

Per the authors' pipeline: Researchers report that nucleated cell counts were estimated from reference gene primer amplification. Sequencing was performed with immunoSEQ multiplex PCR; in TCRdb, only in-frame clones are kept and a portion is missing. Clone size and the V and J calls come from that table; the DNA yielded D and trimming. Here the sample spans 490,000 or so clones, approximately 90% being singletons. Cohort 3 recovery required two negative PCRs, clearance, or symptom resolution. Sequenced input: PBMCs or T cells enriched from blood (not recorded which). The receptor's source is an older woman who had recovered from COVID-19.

The CDR3 nucleotides read TGTGCCAGCAGGGGTAAGAGGACAGGGAGGAGGTTGGACTATGGCTACACCTTC. This codes for CASRGKRTGRRLDYGYTF. The chain recombines TRBV25-1 with TRBJ1-2; 8 nucleotides align to TRBD1. CDR1 MGHDK and CDR2 SYGVNS come from the germline V gene. J was trimmed by 3 bases and V by 6 bases; bases with no gene match: 18. CDR3 size: 18 residues.